This T cell receptor beta chain was documented in a study of blood T cell repertoires in COVID-19. Looking at the study overall: The United States, Italy and Spain supplied acute and convalescent COVID-19 samples.

The table lists this clone with a few counts. Sequencing was performed with immunoSEQ multiplex PCR; in TCRdb, only in-frame clones are kept and a portion is missing. The repertoire consists of over 300,000 clones, with approximately 85% occurring once and the leading ten covering roughly 2.2%. This CDR3 comprises 14 residues. V shed 6 bases, J shed 6 bases, and the junction held 12 bases outside the gene matches. Germline CDR1 and CDR2: GTSNPN and SVGIG (reference sequence). Sequences were obtained from PBMCs or T cells enriched from blood (not recorded which). The genes are TRBV30 and TRBJ2-7, with 9 positions matching TRBD2. The sequence derives from a man aged 30-40 years who had recovered from COVID-19. CDR3 bases: TGTGCCTGCACCATGGGTGGGACTAGCACCGAGCAGTACTTC. Translating gives CACTMGGTSTEQYF. Full variable domain (missing parts from reference TRBV30 and TRBJ2-7): SQTIHQWPATLVQPVGSPLSLECTVEGTSNPNLYWYRQAAGRGLQLLFYSVGIGQISSEVPQNLSASRPQDRQFILSSKKLLLSDSGFYLCACTMGGTSTEQYFGPGTRLTVT.